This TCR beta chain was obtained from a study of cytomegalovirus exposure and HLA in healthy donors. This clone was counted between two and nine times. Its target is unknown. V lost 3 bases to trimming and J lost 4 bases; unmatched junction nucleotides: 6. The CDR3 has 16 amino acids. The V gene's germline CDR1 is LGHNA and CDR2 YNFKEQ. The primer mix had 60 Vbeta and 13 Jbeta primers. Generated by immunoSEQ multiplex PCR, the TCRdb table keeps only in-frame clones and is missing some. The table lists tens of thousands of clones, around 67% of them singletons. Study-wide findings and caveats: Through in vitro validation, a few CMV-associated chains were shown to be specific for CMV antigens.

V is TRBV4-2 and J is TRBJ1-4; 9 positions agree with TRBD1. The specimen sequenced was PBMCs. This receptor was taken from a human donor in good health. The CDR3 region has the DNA TGTGCCAGCAGCCACTTGCAGGGACAGGGTAATGAAAAACTGTTTTTT. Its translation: CASSHLQGQGNEKLFF.